The clone carrying this T cell receptor beta chain was picked up many times. Its antigen is unknown. This sample was included in a study of CD8 T cells in ankylosing spondylitis. Study-level points and caveats: Relatively rare in peripheral blood, disease-linked clones were also CD8+.

CDR3 length: 16 residues. Losses at the gene ends were 6 bases for V and 2 bases for J; bases not matched to a gene: 7. The germline gives CDR1 LGHNA, CDR2 YSLEER. TCRdb re-derived calls from the 5' RACE reads in MiXCR, one entry per CDR3 protein. This sample has under 300,000 distinct CDR3 sequences, with around 9.1% found just once. The origin of this receptor is a male donor with ankylosing spondylitis or in good health (not recorded which). The source material was blood, either unsorted or a sorted T cell fraction (not recorded which). The chain has TRBV4-3 and TRBJ2-3; 11 bases fit TRBD1. The CDR3 spells CASSTGQGAVTDTQYF. The CDR3 DNA is TGCGCCAGCAGTACCGGACAGGGGGCTGTCACAGATACGCAGTATTTT.